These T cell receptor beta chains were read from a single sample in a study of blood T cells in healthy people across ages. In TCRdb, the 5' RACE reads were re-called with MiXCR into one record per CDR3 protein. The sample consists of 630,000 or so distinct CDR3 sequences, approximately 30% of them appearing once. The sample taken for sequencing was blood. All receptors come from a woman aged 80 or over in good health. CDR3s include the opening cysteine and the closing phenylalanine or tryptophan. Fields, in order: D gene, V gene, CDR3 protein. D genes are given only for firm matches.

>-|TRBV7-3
CASSSDRWETQYF
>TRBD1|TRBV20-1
CSASQGAGAPVEQYF
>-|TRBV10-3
CAISESAASYEQYF
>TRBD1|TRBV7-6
CASRGQPVSGEQFF
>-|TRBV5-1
CASSLDLFTEAFF
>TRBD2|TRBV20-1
CSAKLNDLLAGGAGPSDEQYF
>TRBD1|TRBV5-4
CASSTTGEGNTIYF
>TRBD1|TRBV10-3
CAIRADRGNQPQHF
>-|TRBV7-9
CASSQTGFPNEKLFF
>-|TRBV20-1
CSARDLGERGEKLFF
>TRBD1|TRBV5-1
CASSPRQGSGDSPLHF
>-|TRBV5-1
CASSLVAGLAETQYF
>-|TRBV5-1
CASSLQVARERGTDTQYF
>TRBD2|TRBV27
CASSLSGTSGGTDTQYF
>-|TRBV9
CASSPQGRAYEQYF
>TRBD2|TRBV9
CASSAGGTSGGESGETQYF
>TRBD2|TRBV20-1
CSARDPGGRETQYF
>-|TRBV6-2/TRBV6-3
CASSPDSGPYEQYF
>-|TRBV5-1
CASKIALQGFAEAFF
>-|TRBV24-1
CATSDCKRTGDEQFF
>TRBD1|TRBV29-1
CSVEVRGRRVTEAFF
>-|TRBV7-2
CASSPGVVKNIQYF
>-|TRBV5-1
CASSWATEEGDSYNSPLHF
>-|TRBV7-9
CASSVGHREEQYF
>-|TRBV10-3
CAISGNYGYTF
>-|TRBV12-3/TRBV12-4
CASSLGQAGTEAFF
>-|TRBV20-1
CSASATDGNTGELFF
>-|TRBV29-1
CSVVEGGVGYTF
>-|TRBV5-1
CASSLEGGWIDGYTF
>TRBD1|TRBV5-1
CASSYHTGDTGELFF
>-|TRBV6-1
CATQAYNEQYF
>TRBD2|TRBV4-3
CASSQDLASGGRSNEQFF
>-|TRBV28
CASSLTFNSPLHF
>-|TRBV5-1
CASSLASTVARGYTF
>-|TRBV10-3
CAIRPPGATGGEQYF
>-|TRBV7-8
CASSLVKGSPPHF
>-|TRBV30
CAWLAFGYTF
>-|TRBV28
CASSGPAYSNQPQHF
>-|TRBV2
CASSEYRFTETQYF
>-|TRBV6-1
CANGLGANTEAFF
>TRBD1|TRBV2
CATIGYRGPTDTQYF
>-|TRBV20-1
CSASTVPAYEQYF
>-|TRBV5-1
CASSEQGNGSPLHF
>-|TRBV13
CASSIRDLQETQYF
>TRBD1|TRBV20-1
CSANNPGQGVRNEQFF
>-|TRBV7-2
CASSLGSGGNIQYF
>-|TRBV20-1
CSASPRQRPYEQYF
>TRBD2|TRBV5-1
CASSSGGLALSSYNEQFF
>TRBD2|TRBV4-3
CASSQIRGGADTQYF
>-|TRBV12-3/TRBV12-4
CASSLGGSTTDTQYF